This T cell receptor (beta chain) was recovered during a study of T cells in Graves' hyperthyroidism and ophthalmopathy. Researchers took RNA transcripts and amplified the TCR beta CDR3 regions from them. Using the HTBI primer set, a first-round RT-PCR was run on the TCR CDR3. Via MiXCR, TCRdb re-called the multiplex PCR reads, giving one row per CDR3 protein. The sample contains around 350,000 distinct CDR3 sequences, 14% of which appear only once. Germline V CDR1 and CDR2: SGHDT, YYEEEE. V was cut by 1 base and J by 5 bases, with 10 bases left in between. CDR3 length equals 14 residues. The sample consisted of blood. This TCR came from a woman aged 25-40 years with Graves' ophthalmopathy. This chain uses TRBV5-6 with TRBJ2-1; a weak D match, TRBD1 (5 bases). CDR3 DNA sequence: TGTGCCAGCAGCTTGAAGGCAGGGAACAATGAGCAGTTCTTC. Its protein is CASSLKAGNNEQFF.